This is a list of T cell receptor beta chains from one sample in a study of shared clonotypes between healthy human individuals. Clones were read by immunoSEQ multiplex PCR, and TCRdb kept only the in-frame ones, dropping some. The profile shows 950,000 to 1,100,000 clones, around 74% of them singletons. The sequencing sample was made of memory CD4+ T cells sorted from blood. These receptors originate from a young man in good health. Both conserved end residues are part of each CDR3. A D gene is named only where the DNA matches it firmly. Some rows have no size entry. The others give once, few or many, or a class for an expanded clone.

CDR3 DNA: TGTGCCAGCTCACCACCGGGCGGGAGCGGTGGCTACAATGAGCAGTTCTTC
CDR3 protein: CASSPPGGSGGYNEQFF
J gene: TRBJ2-1
D gene: TRBD2
clone size: .
V gene: TRBV18

CDR3 DNA: TGCGCCAGCAGCTTAATAGCGGGATTGAACACCGGGGAGCTGTTTTTT
CDR3 protein: CASSLIAGLNTGELFF
J gene: TRBJ2-2
D gene: TRBD2
clone size: .
V gene: TRBV5-1

CDR3 DNA: TGCGCCAGCAGCAAAACTGCCTCGGCGCAAGAGACCCAGTACTTC
CDR3 protein: CASSKTASAQETQYF
J gene: TRBJ2-5
D gene: .
clone size: .
V gene: TRBV4-1

CDR3 DNA: TGCGCCAGCAGCCGTTCTGGACAGACAGTCCAGGATACGCAGTATTTT
CDR3 protein: CASSRSGQTVQDTQYF
J gene: TRBJ2-3
D gene: .
clone size: .
V gene: TRBV5-1

CDR3 DNA: TGTGCCAGCAGCTCGACTACGAACTCCTACAATGAGCAGTTCTTC
CDR3 protein: CASSSTTNSYNEQFF
J gene: TRBJ2-1
D gene: .
clone size: .
V gene: TRBV7-8

CDR3 DNA: TGTGCCAGCTCCGTGGGGCAGAGAGGCGGGGAGCTGTTTTTT
CDR3 protein: CASSVGQRGGELFF
J gene: TRBJ2-2
D gene: .
clone size: few
V gene: TRBV18

CDR3 DNA: TGTGCCAGCAGCCCCCTGGTTCGTACAAACGAAGAGCAGTACTTC
CDR3 protein: CASSPLVRTNEEQYF
J gene: TRBJ2-7
D gene: .
clone size: .
V gene: TRBV9

CDR3 DNA: TGTGCCAGCAGCCCGATAGCATTACAGGGGGGTCCCCTCCACTTT
CDR3 protein: CASSPIALQGGPLHF
J gene: TRBJ1-6
D gene: TRBD1
clone size: few
V gene: TRBV7-8

CDR3 DNA: TGTGCCTGTAACAGGGACAGGGGATCTTCGAGCTCTGGAAACACCATATATTTT
CDR3 protein: CACNRDRGSSSSGNTIYF
J gene: TRBJ1-3
D gene: TRBD1
clone size: .
V gene: TRBV30

CDR3 DNA: TGTGCCAGCAGCCCTACCTCGGACAGTTACGAGCAGTACTTC
CDR3 protein: CASSPTSDSYEQYF
J gene: TRBJ2-7
D gene: .
clone size: few
V gene: TRBV7-3

CDR3 DNA: TGCGCCAGCAGCTTGTTCCGGTACGACACCGGGGAGCTGTTTTTT
CDR3 protein: CASSLFRYDTGELFF
J gene: TRBJ2-2
D gene: .
clone size: .
V gene: TRBV5-1

CDR3 DNA: TGTGCCAGCAGTTTCGGGTCTACCTACGAGCAGTACTTC
CDR3 protein: CASSFGSTYEQYF
J gene: TRBJ2-7
D gene: .
clone size: .
V gene: TRBV6-6